What follows are 22 T cell receptor beta chains derived from one specimen sequenced in a study of blood T cells in healthy people across ages. The use of a sample-barcoded 5' primer and a J-beta primer mix characterized a second PCR of about 6 to 11 cycles. Each CDR3 protein is one row after TCRdb ran MiXCR on the 5' RACE reads. Of a few hundred thousand distinct CDR3 sequences listed, roughly 26% are singletons. Material for sequencing was blood. The receptors stem from a woman in her 70s in good health.

The table lists this clonotype with a few counts. V usage is TRBV5-8 and J usage is TRBJ1-4; a possible D gene is TRBD1 (5 bases). CDR1 SGHTS and CDR2 YDEGEE come from the germline V gene. V was clipped by 4 bases and J by 8 bases, with 24 bases between them. There are 17 residues in the CDR3. CDR3 nucleotides: TGTGCCAGCAGCGAGGGGACCGAAGCCCTACAAAGGGAAAAACTGTTTTTT. This gives the protein CASSEGTEALQREKLFF.

This clonotype was seen ten or more times. This rearrangement joins TRBV28 to TRBJ2-7, with D perhaps TRBD1 or TRBD2 (5 bases each). Trimming stripped 6 bases from V and 0 bases from J, with 15 bases between. This CDR3 contains 15 residues. Germline V gene lookup returns CDR1 MDHEN and CDR2 SYDVKM. CDR3 DNA: TGTGCCAGCAGCCCACGGGGCTCGAGCTCCTACGAGCAGTACTTC. This translates into CASSPRGSSSYEQYF.

The genes are TRBV5-1 and TRBJ1-6; maybe TRBD1 (6 bases). CDR3 length: 16 residues. The V and J ends lost 3 bases and 8 bases respectively, with 18 bases between them. CDR1 is SGHRS and CDR2 is YFSETQ in the germline V gene. CDR3 loop: CASSSRPQGTDSPLHF. The CDR3 nucleotides read TGCGCCAGCAGCTCCCGCCCACAGGGTACGGATTCACCCCTCCACTTT.

This clonotype was counted only a few times. The rearrangement uses TRBV7-2 and TRBJ2-5; 9 nucleotides line up with TRBD2. V dropped 7 bases and J dropped 11; count of bases not matched to a gene: 14. The germline V gene encodes CDR1 SGHTA and CDR2 FQGNSA. The CDR3 length is 14 residues. CDR3 protein: CASTRAGGPIEQYF. In DNA, the CDR3 is TGTGCCAGCACACGTGCGGGAGGGCCTATAGAGCAGTACTTC.

This chain joins TRBV6-1 and TRBJ2-1, with unresolved D. The ends were cut back, 3 bases at V and 6 bases at J, with 6 bases in the middle. Germline V lookup: CDR1 MNHNS, CDR2 SASEGT. The CDR3 consists of 12 residues. The DNA for the CDR3 is TGTGCCAGCAGTGAGTGGGGCAATGAGCAGTTCTTC. Translating it yields CASSEWGNEQFF.

The CDR3 reads CASSLIGSEVGYEQYF. CDR3 bases: TGCGCCAGCAGCTTGATCGGGAGCGAGGTCGGGTACGAGCAGTACTTC. The genes are TRBV5-1 and TRBJ2-7, with a possible D match to TRBD2 (6 bases). Trimming pared 1 base from V and 4 bases from J, leaving 18 bases between. This CDR3 has 16 amino acids. Germline V gene data show CDR1 as SGHRS and CDR2 as YFSETQ. The whole variable domain, remainder taken from reference TRBV5-1 and TRBJ2-7, is KAGVTQTPRYLIKTRGQQVTLSCSPISGHRSVSWYQQTPGQGLQFLFEYFSETQRNKGNFPGRFSGRQFSNSRSEMNVSTLELGDSALYLCASSLIGSEVGYEQYFGPGTRLTVT.

This chain connects TRBV6-6 to TRBJ2-3; 7 bases fit TRBD1. Trimming cost V 8 bases and J 0 bases; bases outside gene matches: 5. The CDR3 loop spans 14 amino acids. Germline V lookup: CDR1 MNHNY, CDR2 SVGAGI (reference sequence). CDR3 coding DNA: TGTGCCAGCGAGGGGGCAGGTAGCACAGATACGCAGTATTTT. Amino acids: CASEGAGSTDTQYF.

Only a few counts were recorded for this clonotype. An end of the junction does not agree with germline; a read error may underlie this. The chain uses TRBV28 and TRBJ1-5, with D tentatively TRBD1 (6 bases). CDR3 size: 16 residues. CDR1 and CDR2 (germline): MDHEN, SYDVKM. The CDR3 coding sequence is TGTGCCAGCAGTACGCGGGACACCGGGCCCAATCGGCCCCAGCATTTT. Its translation is CASSTRDTGPNRPQHF.

This clonotype was recorded a few times. The rearrangement joins TRBV12-3 or TRBV12-4 to TRBJ2-2; D gene ambiguous. With 6 bases removed from V and 1 base from J, the gap between germline ends came to 9 bases. CDR3 length equals 14 residues. In DNA form, the CDR3 reads TGTGCCAGCAGGGGCCTTAGGAACACCGGGGAGCTGTTTTTT. Its translation is CASRGLRNTGELFF.

This clonotype was seen a few times. This chain connects TRBV6-5 to TRBJ2-5; 8 positions agree with TRBD2. The J call is doubtful: the DNA matches TRBJ2-7 better. The length of the CDR3 is 14 residues. Per germline, CDR1 MNHEY and CDR2 SVGAGI. The CDR3 reads CASRELAEPYEQYF. CDR3 DNA: TGTGCCAGCAGAGAACTAGCGGAGCCCTACGAGCAGTACTTC.

The V gene is TRBV20-1, the J gene TRBJ2-3, with D possibly TRBD1 on 6 matching bases. CDR3 length: 12 residues. CDR1 is DFQATT and CDR2 is SNEGSKA in the germline V gene (reference sequence). The germline V and J ends were trimmed by 5 bases and 3 bases, with 9 bases remaining between them. The CDR3 nucleotides are TGCAGTGCTCCAGGGGCAACAGATACGCAGTATTTT. Translated: CSAPGATDTQYF.

This clonotype was detected only a few times. The rearrangement joins TRBV5-1 to TRBJ2-7, with TRBD1 identical over 7 bases. Germline lookup yields CDR1 SGHRS and CDR2 YFSETQ. The CDR3 loop spans 14 amino acids. The J segment lost 4 bases and the V segment lost 4 bases, leaving 8 bases of the junction unmatched. CDR3 sequence: CASSHPDRVYEQYF. The CDR3 DNA is TGCGCCAGCAGCCACCCCGACAGGGTATACGAGCAGTACTTC.

J is TRBJ2-5 and V is TRBV18; no clear D. CDR3 length: 12 amino acids. Trimming cost V 5 bases and J 0 bases, with 4 bases left between them. Per the germline V gene, CDR1 is KGHSH and CDR2 is LQKENI. The CDR3 here is CASSANQETQYF. The CDR3 coding sequence is TGTGCCAGCTCAGCTAACCAAGAGACCCAGTACTTC.

This clonotype was seen more than once but under ten times. The chain is built from TRBV25-1 and TRBJ2-1; D is uncertain. The CDR3 has 11 residues. V lost 6 bases to trimming and J lost 9 bases, with 9 bases between them. CDR1 is MGHDK, CDR2 SYGVNS, per germline. The CDR3 is CASSRVIEQFF. DNA for the CDR3: TGTGCCAGCAGCCGAGTAATTGAGCAGTTCTTC.

The gene calls are TRBV7-2 and TRBJ2-7, with D uncertain. V was clipped by 1 base and J by 3 bases, with 4 bases between them. This CDR3 is 12 amino acids long. Germline loops: CDR1 SGHTA, CDR2 FQGNSA. The CDR3 loop is CASSLDVYEQYF. The DNA of the CDR3 is TGTGCCAGCAGCTTAGATGTCTACGAGCAGTACTTC.

This clonotype appeared a few times. The chain combines TRBV12-3 or TRBV12-4 with TRBJ2-5, with 8 positions matching TRBD2. V lost 8 bases, J lost 5 bases, and 7 bases stayed unmatched. This CDR3 is built from 13 residues. The CDR3 bases are TGTGCCAGCTCCCCGGGGGGGACGGAGACCCAGTACTTC. Translated: CASSPGGTETQYF.

Regarding this clonotype: At one end the junction does not follow the germline gene, possibly because of a read error. V usage is TRBV7-9 and J usage is TRBJ2-3, with unresolved D. The CDR3 contains 13 residues. Germline assignment: CDR1 SEHNR and CDR2 FQNEAQ (reference sequence). CDR3 sequence reads: CVSSLAFIDTQYF. DNA for the CDR3: TGTGTCAGCAGCTTAGCCTTCATCGATACGCAGTATTTT.

The chain recombines TRBV6-5 with TRBJ2-7, with 7 positions matching TRBD1. This CDR3 has 13 residues. Looked up from germline, CDR1 is MNHEY and CDR2 is SVGAGI. V was clipped by 5 bases and J by 4 bases; unmatched bases: 5. This chain's CDR3 is CASSRTGFYEQYF. In DNA form, the CDR3 reads TGTGCCAGCAGTAGGACAGGTTTTTACGAGCAGTACTTC.

The J gene is TRBJ2-5, the V gene TRBV20-1; 10 bases are a match to TRBD1. Judging by the DNA end, TRBJ2-7 fits better; the J call may be wrong. Germline V gives CDR1 DFQATT, CDR2 SNEGSKA (reference sequence). The CDR3 is 14 residues long. The DNA for the CDR3 is TGCAGTGCTAGAGCCGGGACAGGGGCGGTCGAGCAGTACTTC. This gives the protein CSARAGTGAVEQYF.

The genes are TRBV2 and TRBJ2-5; 10 bases are shared with TRBD2. Germline V gene data show CDR1 as SNHLY and CDR2 as FYNNEI. V was pared by 5 bases and J by 7 bases, with 16 bases of the junction left unmatched. This CDR3 has 17 amino acids. In nucleotides, the CDR3 is TGTGCCAGCAGTTCAATCAGGACTAGCGGCCCGGGGGGGACCCAGTACTTC. It specifies CASSSIRTSGPGGTQYF.

This clonotype turned up a few times. The rearrangement joins TRBV7-9 to TRBJ2-1, with 7 bases identical to TRBD1. V lost 2 bases to trimming and J lost 3 bases; unmatched junction nucleotides: 7. The CDR3 loop spans 16 amino acids. Germline CDR1 is SEHNR and CDR2 is FQNEAQ (reference sequence). CDR3 sequence reads: CASSLSSTGVYNEQFF. CDR3 nucleotide sequence: TGTGCCAGCAGCTTATCGTCCACAGGGGTCTACAATGAGCAGTTCTTC.

The sample holds a few counts of this clonotype. The J gene is TRBJ1-5, the V gene TRBV6-1, with TRBD1 matching 8 bases. The CDR3 is 14 residues long. Germline CDR1 and CDR2: MNHNS and SASEGT. After removal of 4 bases from V and 6 bases from J, the junction contained 5 bases not matched to a gene. CDR3 residues: CASSAQTGAQPQHF. The CDR3 bases are TGTGCCAGCAGTGCCCAGACAGGGGCTCAGCCCCAGCATTTT.